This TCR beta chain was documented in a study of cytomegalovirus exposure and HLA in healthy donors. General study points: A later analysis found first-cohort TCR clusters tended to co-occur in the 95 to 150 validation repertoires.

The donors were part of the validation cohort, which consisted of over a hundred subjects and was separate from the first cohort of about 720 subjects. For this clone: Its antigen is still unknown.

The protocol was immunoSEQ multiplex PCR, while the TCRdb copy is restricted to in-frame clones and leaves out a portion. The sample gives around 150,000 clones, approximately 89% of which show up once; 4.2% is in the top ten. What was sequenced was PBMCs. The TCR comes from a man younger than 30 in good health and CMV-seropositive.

The CDR3 reads CASAPARGPYEQYF. In DNA form, the CDR3 reads TGTGCCAGCGCCCCGGCTAGGGGGCCCTACGAGCAGTACTTC. This chain links TRBV27 with TRBJ2-7; 7 bases are a match to TRBD1. Losses at the gene ends were 8 bases for V and 2 bases for J; bases not matched to a gene: 9. Germline CDR1 reads MNHEY; CDR2 reads SMNVEV (reference sequence). This CDR3 spans 14 amino acids.